The 28 T cell receptor beta chains below were found in one sample sequenced in a study of shared clonotypes between healthy human individuals. Measured with immunoSEQ multiplex PCR; TCRdb has only the in-frame clones, and not every one. The sample has over 1.4 million clones, over 95% seen once. The sequenced material came from naive CD4+ T cells sorted from blood. The sample's subset: CD45RA+ positively selected. The source of these receptors is a man between 25 and 39 years old in good health.

The rearrangement links TRBV18 to TRBJ1-1; possibly TRBD1 for D (5 bases). With 6 bases removed from V and 3 bases from J, the gap between germline ends came to 20 bases. This CDR3 comprises 16 residues. Germline-derived CDR1 and CDR2 are KGHSH and LQKENI. For the CDR3, the DNA is TGTGCCAGCTCGGCCTCGGGTTTGGGGCTGTACACTGAAGCTTTCTTT. It yields the protein CASSASGLGLYTEAFF.

This clone has only one observation. The rearrangement links TRBV7-9 to TRBJ2-3, with D hard to call. Between the trimmed V and J ends, which lost 5 bases and 8 bases, there was a span of 17 bases. Germline loops: CDR1 SEHNR, CDR2 FQNEAQ (reference sequence). This CDR3 is built from 14 residues. CDR3 bases: TGTGCCAGCAGCCGCGTGTTTCCATCGGGTACGCAGTATTTT. This sequence encodes CASSRVFPSGTQYF. Full variable domain (outside the CDR3, taken from reference TRBV7-9 and TRBJ2-3): DTGVSQNPRHKITKRGQNVTFRCDPISEHNRLYWYRQTLGQGPEFLTYFQNEAQLEKSRLLSDRFSAERPKGSFSTLEIQRTEQGDSAMYLCASSRVFPSGTQYFGPGTRLTVL.

The chain carries TRBV5-1 and TRBJ1-4, with TRBD1 as a possible D gene (6 bases). The CDR3 contains 12 residues. Germline values: CDR1 SGHRS, CDR2 YFSETQ. V was pared by 6 bases and J by 5 bases, with 8 bases between. The CDR3 sequence: CASKDSNEKLFF. CDR3 coding DNA: TGCGCCAGCAAGGACAGCAATGAAAAACTGTTTTTT.

The sample holds one count of this clone. Other DNA sequences of this sample code for an identical CDR3. The chain has TRBV28 and TRBJ2-7; possible D gene TRBD2, 6 bases. Per the germline V gene, CDR1 is MDHEN and CDR2 is SYDVKM. Trimming pared 3 bases from V and 0 bases from J, leaving 9 bases between. The CDR3 has 14 amino acids. The CDR3 bases are TGTGCCAGCAGTTTGGGAGGTTCCTCCTACGAGCAGTACTTC. It codes for CASSLGGSSYEQYF.

The CDR3: CASSPGTSAINEQFF. The CDR3 nucleotides are TGCGCCAGCAGCCCGGGGACTAGCGCGATCAATGAGCAGTTCTTC. V is TRBV5-1 and J is TRBJ2-1; 10 bases fit TRBD2. In germline, CDR1 is SGHRS, CDR2 YFSETQ. The CDR3 length is 15 residues. V shed 4 bases and J 6 bases; nucleotides not matched to a gene: 7.

V usage is TRBV21-1 and J usage is TRBJ2-7; the table's D call, TRBD2, has no DNA check behind it. TRBV21-1 is designated a pseudogene. CDR3 length: 14 residues. CDR3 coding DNA: TGTGCCAGCAGCAAACTTGTCAGCGCATACGAGCAGTACTTC. Translated, it gives CASSKLVSAYEQYF.

A remark on this clone: Other DNA sequences of this sample code for an identical CDR3. V is TRBV5-1 and J is TRBJ2-1, with 11 positions matching TRBD2. The CDR3 loop spans 15 amino acids. J gave up 4 bases and V 4 bases, and 4 bases lay outside the gene matches. The germline gives CDR1 SGHRS, CDR2 YFSETQ. The CDR3 protein is CASSPGTSGYNEQFF. The CDR3 DNA is TGCGCCAGCAGCCCAGGGACTAGCGGTTACAATGAGCAGTTCTTC.

The rearrangement joins TRBV5-1 to TRBJ2-1; 12 bases align to TRBD2. CDR3 length equals 16 residues. V lost 0 bases to trimming and J lost 8 bases; unmatched junction nucleotides: 6. Germline CDR1 and CDR2: SGHRS and YFSETQ. The CDR3 protein is CASSLVPSGGDDEQFF. The CDR3 coding sequence is TGCGCCAGCAGCTTGGTTCCTAGCGGGGGGGACGATGAGCAGTTCTTC.

The J gene is TRBJ2-2, the V gene TRBV19; weak D call: TRBD1 (5 bases). Germline V gene lookup returns CDR1 LNHDA and CDR2 SQIVND (reference sequence). The V end lost 3 bases, the J end lost 1 base, and 12 bases lay between the germline ends. The CDR3 has 16 residues. In nucleotides, the CDR3 is TGTGCCAGTAGTATCCCAGGACAACTGAACACCGGGGAGCTGTTTTTT. It is translated as CASSIPGQLNTGELFF.

Note on this clone: The same CDR3 arises from other DNA sequences in this sample as well. The gene calls are TRBV5-1 and TRBJ2-2; 10 bases are a match to TRBD2. Germline CDR1 SGHRS, CDR2 YFSETQ. The CDR3 extends over 16 amino acids. V gave up 3 bases and J gave up 5 bases; unmatched junction bases: 7. The CDR3 spells CASSSLAGVGTGELFF. The CDR3 nucleotides read TGCGCCAGCAGCTCCCTAGCGGGAGTAGGGACCGGGGAGCTGTTTTTT.

This rearrangement joins TRBV18 to TRBJ2-7, with 7 bases matching TRBD1. After removal of 4 bases from V and 4 bases from J, the junction contained 13 bases not matched to a gene. The CDR3 consists of 16 residues. Germline-derived CDR1 and CDR2 are KGHSH and LQKENI. The CDR3 DNA sequence: TGTGCCAGCTCACTCGTCGGGACAGCTCATGGATACGAGCAGTACTTC. Encoded protein: CASSLVGTAHGYEQYF.

The CDR3 sequence: CASSLDGGRTDTQYF. CDR3 DNA: TGTGCCAGCAGCTTGGATGGGGGGCGCACAGATACGCAGTATTTT. The chain employs TRBV5-4 and TRBJ2-3; TRBD1 or TRBD2 may be the D gene (6 bases each). CDR1 and CDR2 from the germline V gene are SGHNT and YYREEE (reference sequence). V lost 0 bases, J lost 1 base, and 9 bases lay in between. The CDR3 has 15 amino acids.

V and J are TRBV5-4 and TRBJ1-2; 7 nucleotides align to TRBD1. This CDR3 comprises 14 residues. Germline V CDR1 and CDR2: SGHNT, YYREEE (reference sequence). V lost 3 bases to trimming and J lost 2 bases; unmatched junction nucleotides: 4. This chain's CDR3 is CASSWDSVNYGYTF. DNA of the CDR3: TGTGCCAGCAGCTGGGACAGCGTAAACTATGGCTACACCTTC. Full variable domain (remainder filled in from reference TRBV5-4 and TRBJ1-2): ETGVTQSPTHLIKTRGQQVTLRCSSQSGHNTVSWYQQALGQGPQFIFQYYREEENGRGNFPPRFSGLQFPNYSSELNVNALELDDSALYLCASSWDSVNYGYTFGSGTRLTVV.

The genes are TRBV7-8 and TRBJ1-1; 7 bases match TRBD1. With 3 bases clipped from V and 9 bases from J, the junction kept 13 bases outside the gene matches. Per germline, CDR1 SGHVS and CDR2 FQNEAQ. This CDR3 is built from 15 residues. CDR3 loop: CASSFGFSRDRKAFF. The CDR3 nucleotides read TGTGCCAGCAGCTTTGGTTTCTCTCGGGACAGAAAAGCTTTCTTT. The whole variable domain, remainder taken from reference TRBV7-8 and TRBJ1-1, is GAGVSQSPRYKVAKRGQDVALRCDPISGHVSLFWYQQALGQGPEFLTYFQNEAQLDKSGLPSDRFFAERPEGSVSTLKIQRTQQEDSAVYLCASSFGFSRDRKAFFGQGTRLTVV.

Here the CDR3 reads CASSPNGGTEAFF. In nucleotides, the CDR3 is TGTGCCAGCAGCCCGAATGGTGGCACTGAAGCTTTCTTT. This chain uses TRBV6-6 with TRBJ1-1; no definite D call. Germline V gene lookup returns CDR1 MNHNY and CDR2 SVGAGI (reference sequence). The CDR3 runs 13 residues. V was shortened by 6 bases and J by 4 bases, with 12 bases between the two germline ends.

This clone was picked up one time. The J gene is TRBJ1-1, the V gene TRBV5-1; maybe TRBD1 (6 bases). There are 17 residues in the CDR3. The V and J ends lost 1 base and 5 bases respectively, with 21 bases between them. The germline V gene has CDR1 SGHRS and CDR2 YFSETQ. CDR3 sequence reads: CASSLRQGSFLRTEAFF. The CDR3 nucleotides read TGCGCCAGCAGCTTGAGGCAGGGGAGTTTCCTGAGGACTGAAGCTTTCTTT.

CDR3 sequence reads: CASSIPGQPVGNEQFF. DNA for the CDR3: TGTGCCAGTAGTATTCCGGGCCAGCCGGTCGGAAATGAGCAGTTCTTC. The genes are TRBV19 and TRBJ2-1; D is ambiguous. CDR1 LNHDA and CDR2 SQIVND come from the germline V gene (reference sequence). V lost 3 bases and J lost 7, with 19 bases in between. This CDR3 contains 16 residues.

The rearrangement links TRBV6-1 to TRBJ2-3, with 11 positions matching TRBD2. This CDR3 region has 17 residues. CDR1 and CDR2 from the germline V gene are MNHNS and SASEGT. V lost 3 bases to trimming and J lost 2 bases; unmatched junction nucleotides: 7. The CDR3 region is CASSDYLAGGPTDTQYF. The CDR3 DNA follows: TGTGCCAGCAGTGACTATCTAGCGGGAGGCCCCACAGATACGCAGTATTTT.

V and J are TRBV14 and TRBJ2-1, with D possibly called TRBD1 or TRBD2 (6 bases each). Trimming stripped 4 bases from V and 6 bases from J, with 22 bases between. The CDR3 runs 17 residues. Germline assignment: CDR1 SGHDN and CDR2 FVKESK. CDR3 amino acids: CASSLTPGVAAINEQFF. CDR3 nucleotide sequence: TGTGCCAGCAGCCTAACCCCAGGGGTAGCGGCCATCAATGAGCAGTTCTTC.

The gene calls are TRBV9 and TRBJ2-1; D remains ambiguous. The V gene's germline CDR1 is SGDLS and CDR2 YYNGEE. The CDR3 runs to 14 residues. With 3 bases removed from V and 4 bases from J, the gap between germline ends came to 11 bases. As DNA, the CDR3 is TGTGCCAGCAGCGCTCACCTGCGGTACAATGAGCAGTTCTTC. Protein sequence: CASSAHLRYNEQFF. The full variable domain, in which reference TRBV9 and TRBJ2-1 provide the parts outside the CDR3, is DSGVTQTPKHLITATGQRVTLRCSPRSGDLSVYWYQQSLDQGLQFLIQYYNGEERAKGNILERFSAQQFPDLHSELNLSSLELGDSALYFCASSAHLRYNEQFFGPGTRLTVL.

The chain couples TRBV11-2 to TRBJ1-4; D uncertain. Per germline, CDR1 SGHAT and CDR2 FQNNGV. V dropped 5 bases and J dropped 4 bases, with 8 bases sitting between them. The CDR3 runs to 13 residues. CDR3 bases: TGTGCCAGCAGCCTACGGTTTAATGAAAAACTGTTTTTT. Protein product: CASSLRFNEKLFF.

This chain joins TRBV5-1 and TRBJ2-1; 8 bases match TRBD2. This CDR3 is built from 15 residues. Germline loops: CDR1 SGHRS, CDR2 YFSETQ. V shed 1 base, J shed 8 bases, and the junction held 8 bases outside the gene matches. The CDR3 bases are TGCGCCAGCAGCTTGTGGCGGGAGGATCCAGATGAGCAGTTCTTC. Amino acids: CASSLWREDPDEQFF. Full variable domain (outside the CDR3, taken from reference TRBV5-1 and TRBJ2-1): KAGVTQTPRYLIKTRGQQVTLSCSPISGHRSVSWYQQTPGQGLQFLFEYFSETQRNKGNFPGRFSGRQFSNSRSEMNVSTLELGDSALYLCASSLWREDPDEQFFGPGTRLTVL.

The chain is built from TRBV28 and TRBJ1-2; 8 nucleotides agree with TRBD1. J was trimmed by 4 bases and V by 6 bases; bases with no gene match: 7. The CDR3 totals 14 residues. CDR1 is MDHEN, CDR2 SYDVKM, per germline. For the CDR3, the DNA is TGTGCCAGCAGAACGACAGGGGCCTTCTATGGCTACACCTTC. This codes for CASRTTGAFYGYTF.

The chain recombines TRBV19 with TRBJ2-3, with 9 bases that match TRBD2. The ends lost 6 bases at V and 4 bases at J; junction bases unmatched: 2. Looked up from germline, CDR1 is LNHDA and CDR2 is SQIVND (reference sequence). The CDR3 length is 13 residues. The CDR3, as DNA: TGTGCCAGTAGGTTAGCGGGGGCAGATACGCAGTATTTT. Its protein is CASRLAGADTQYF.

The chain carries TRBV10-1 and TRBJ2-5; D unclear. The germline V gene has CDR1 WNHNN and CDR2 SYGVQD (reference sequence). V lost 2 bases to trimming and J lost 4 bases, with 8 bases between them. The CDR3 covers 13 residues. The CDR3 loop reads CASSEGPRETQYF. In DNA, the CDR3 is TGCGCCAGCAGTGAGGGTCCCCGAGAGACCCAGTACTTC.

The CDR3 sequence: CASSPNSGRNLYEQYF. In DNA, the CDR3 is TGTGCCAGCAGCCCCAATAGCGGGAGGAACCTTTACGAGCAGTACTTC. The V call is TRBV5-4, the J call TRBJ2-7; 10 positions agree with TRBD2. V lost 4 bases and J lost 4; bases outside the gene matches: 11. The CDR3 runs to 16 residues. CDR1 and CDR2 (germline): SGHNT, YYREEE (reference sequence).

The chain recombines TRBV15 with TRBJ2-7, with TRBD1 matching 8 bases. The CDR3 has 15 residues. Germline values: CDR1 LNHNV, CDR2 YYDKDF (reference sequence). V shed 0 bases and J 5 bases; nucleotides not matched to a gene: 6. The CDR3 DNA follows: TGTGCCACCAGCAGAGAGTTGGTGGACAGGGACGAGCAGTACTTC. Translation: CATSRELVDRDEQYF.

V is TRBV5-1 and J is TRBJ1-1, with D hard to call. Per germline, CDR1 SGHRS and CDR2 YFSETQ. This CDR3 is built from 14 residues. V lost 1 base, J lost 0 bases, and 7 bases lay in between. DNA for the CDR3: TGCGCCAGCAGCTTGAGTCAGATGAACACTGAAGCTTTCTTT. Translating gives CASSLSQMNTEAFF.